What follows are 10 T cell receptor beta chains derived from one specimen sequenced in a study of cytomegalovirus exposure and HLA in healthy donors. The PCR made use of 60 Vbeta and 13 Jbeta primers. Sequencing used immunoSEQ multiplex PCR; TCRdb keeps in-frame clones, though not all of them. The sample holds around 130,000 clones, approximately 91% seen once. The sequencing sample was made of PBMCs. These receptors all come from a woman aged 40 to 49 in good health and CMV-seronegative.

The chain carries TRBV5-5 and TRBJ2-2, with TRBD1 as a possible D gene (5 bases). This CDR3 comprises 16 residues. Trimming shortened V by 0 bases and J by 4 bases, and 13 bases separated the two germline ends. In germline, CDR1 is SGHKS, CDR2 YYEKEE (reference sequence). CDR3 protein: CASSLGFPGITGELFF. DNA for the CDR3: TGTGCCAGCAGCTTGGGATTCCCAGGGATCACCGGGGAGCTGTTTTTT. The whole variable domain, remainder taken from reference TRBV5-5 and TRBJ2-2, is DAGVTQSPTHLIKTRGQQVTLRCSPISGHKSVSWYQQVLGQGPQFIFQYYEKEERGRGNFPDRFSARQFPNYSSELNVNALLLGDSALYLCASSLGFPGITGELFFGEGSRLTVL.

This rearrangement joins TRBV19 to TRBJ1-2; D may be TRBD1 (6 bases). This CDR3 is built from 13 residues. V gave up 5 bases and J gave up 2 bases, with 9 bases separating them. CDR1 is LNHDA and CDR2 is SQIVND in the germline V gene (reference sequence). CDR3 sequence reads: CASSAGQNYGYTF. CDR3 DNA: TGTGCCAGTAGTGCCGGACAGAACTATGGCTACACCTTC.

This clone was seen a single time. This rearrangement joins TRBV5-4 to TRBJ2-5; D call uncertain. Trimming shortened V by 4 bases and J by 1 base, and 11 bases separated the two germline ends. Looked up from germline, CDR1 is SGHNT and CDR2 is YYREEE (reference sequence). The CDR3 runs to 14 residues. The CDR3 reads CASSPVGRQETQYF. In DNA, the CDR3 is TGTGCCAGCAGCCCTGTTGGCCGCCAAGAGACCCAGTACTTC.

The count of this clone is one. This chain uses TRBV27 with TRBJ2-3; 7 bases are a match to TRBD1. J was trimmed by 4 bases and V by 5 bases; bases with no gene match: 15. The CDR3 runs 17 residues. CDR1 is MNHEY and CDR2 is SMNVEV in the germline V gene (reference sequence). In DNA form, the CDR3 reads TGTGCCAGCAGTCCCCCCCGCTACAGGGGTGTAGCAGATACGCAGTATTTT. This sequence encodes CASSPPRYRGVADTQYF.

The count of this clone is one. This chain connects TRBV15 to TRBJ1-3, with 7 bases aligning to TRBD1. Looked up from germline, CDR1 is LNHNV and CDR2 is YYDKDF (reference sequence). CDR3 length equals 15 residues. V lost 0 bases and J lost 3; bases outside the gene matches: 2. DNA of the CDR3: TGTGCCACCAGCAGAGATGCAGGGGGTGGAAACACCATATATTTT. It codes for CATSRDAGGGNTIYF.

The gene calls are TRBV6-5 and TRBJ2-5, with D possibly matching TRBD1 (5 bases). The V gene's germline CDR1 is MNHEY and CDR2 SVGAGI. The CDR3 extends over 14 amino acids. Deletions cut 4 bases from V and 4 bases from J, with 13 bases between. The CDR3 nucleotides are TGTGCCAGCAGTTTTGAAGCAAGGGGAGAGACCCAGTACTTC. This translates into CASSFEARGETQYF.

CDR3 coding DNA: TGTGCCAGCAGTGACACGACTAGCGGGATAAGAGGCAATGAGCAGTTCTTC. Residues: CASSDTTSGIRGNEQFF. The chain carries TRBV25-1 and TRBJ2-1; TRBD2 agrees at 11 bases. Per germline, CDR1 MGHDK and CDR2 SYGVNS. V shed 3 bases and J 6 bases; nucleotides not matched to a gene: 10. This CDR3 comprises 17 residues.

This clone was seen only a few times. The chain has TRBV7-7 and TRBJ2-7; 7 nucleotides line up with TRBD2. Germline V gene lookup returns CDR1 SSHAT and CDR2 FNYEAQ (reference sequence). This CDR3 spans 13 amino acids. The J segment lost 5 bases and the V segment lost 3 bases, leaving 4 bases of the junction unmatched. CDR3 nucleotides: TGTGCCAGCAGCTTCGCGGGAGCGGACGAGCAGTACTTC. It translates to CASSFAGADEQYF.

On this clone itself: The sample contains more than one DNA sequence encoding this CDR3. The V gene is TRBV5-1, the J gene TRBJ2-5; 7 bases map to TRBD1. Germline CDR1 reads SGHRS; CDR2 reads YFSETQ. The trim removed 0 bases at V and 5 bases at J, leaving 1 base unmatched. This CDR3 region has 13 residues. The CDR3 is CASSLDRGETQYF. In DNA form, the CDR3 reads TGCGCCAGCAGCTTGGACAGGGGTGAGACCCAGTACTTC.

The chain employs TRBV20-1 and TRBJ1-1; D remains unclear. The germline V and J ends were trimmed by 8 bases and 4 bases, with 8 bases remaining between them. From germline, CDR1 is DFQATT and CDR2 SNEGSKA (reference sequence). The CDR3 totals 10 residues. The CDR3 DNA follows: TGCAGTACCGGGATCACTGAAGCTTTCTTT. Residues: CSTGITEAFF.